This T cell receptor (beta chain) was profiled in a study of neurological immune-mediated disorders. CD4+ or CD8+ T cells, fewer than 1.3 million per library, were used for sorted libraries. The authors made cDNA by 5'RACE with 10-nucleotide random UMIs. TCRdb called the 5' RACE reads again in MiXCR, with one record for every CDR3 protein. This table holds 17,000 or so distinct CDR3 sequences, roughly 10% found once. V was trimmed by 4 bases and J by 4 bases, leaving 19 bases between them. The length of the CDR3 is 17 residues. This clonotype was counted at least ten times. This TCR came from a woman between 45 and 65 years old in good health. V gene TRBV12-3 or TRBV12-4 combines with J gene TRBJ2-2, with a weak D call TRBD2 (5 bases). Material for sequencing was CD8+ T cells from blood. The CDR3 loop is CASSSRGNKRSTGELFF. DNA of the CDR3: TGTGCCAGCAGTTCTAGAGGGAATAAGAGGTCCACCGGGGAGCTGTTTTTT.